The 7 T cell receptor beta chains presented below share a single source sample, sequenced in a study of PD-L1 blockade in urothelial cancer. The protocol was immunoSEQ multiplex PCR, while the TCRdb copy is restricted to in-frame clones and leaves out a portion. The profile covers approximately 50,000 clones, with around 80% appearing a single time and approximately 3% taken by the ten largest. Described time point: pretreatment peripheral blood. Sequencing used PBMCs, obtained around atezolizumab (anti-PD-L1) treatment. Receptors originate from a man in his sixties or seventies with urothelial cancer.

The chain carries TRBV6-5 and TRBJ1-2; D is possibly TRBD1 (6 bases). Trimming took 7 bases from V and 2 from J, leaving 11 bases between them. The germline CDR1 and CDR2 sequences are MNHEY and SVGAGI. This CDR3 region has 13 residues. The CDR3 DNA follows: TGTGCCAGCACCCGGGACAAAAACTATGGCTACACCTTC. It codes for CASTRDKNYGYTF.

This chain's CDR3 is CAWSMLQGGGYTF. CDR3 sequence (DNA): TGTGCCTGGAGTATGCTACAGGGCGGTGGCTACACCTTC. The chain employs TRBV30 and TRBJ1-2; D may be TRBD1 (6 bases). V lost 2 bases and J 7 bases, leaving 14 bases between the germline ends. Germline CDR1 and CDR2: GTSNPN and SVGIG (reference sequence). The CDR3 runs 13 residues.

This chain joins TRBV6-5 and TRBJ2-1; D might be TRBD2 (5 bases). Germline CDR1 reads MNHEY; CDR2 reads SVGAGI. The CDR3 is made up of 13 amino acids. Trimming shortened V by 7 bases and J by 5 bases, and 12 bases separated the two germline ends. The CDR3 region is CASTLGVNNEQFF. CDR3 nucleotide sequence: TGTGCCAGCACCCTCGGGGTCAACAATGAGCAGTTCTTC.

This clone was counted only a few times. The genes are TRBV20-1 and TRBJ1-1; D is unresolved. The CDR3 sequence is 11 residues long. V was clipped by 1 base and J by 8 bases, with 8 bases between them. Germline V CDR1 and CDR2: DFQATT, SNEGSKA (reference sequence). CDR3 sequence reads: CSARGLQEAFF. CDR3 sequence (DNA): TGCAGTGCTAGAGGGTTACAGGAAGCTTTCTTT.

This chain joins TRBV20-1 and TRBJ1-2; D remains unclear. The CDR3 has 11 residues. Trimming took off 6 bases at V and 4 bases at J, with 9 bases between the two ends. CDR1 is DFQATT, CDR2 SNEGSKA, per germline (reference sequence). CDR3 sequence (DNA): TGCAGTGCCGGGGAACGCTATGGCTACACCTTC. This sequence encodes CSAGERYGYTF.

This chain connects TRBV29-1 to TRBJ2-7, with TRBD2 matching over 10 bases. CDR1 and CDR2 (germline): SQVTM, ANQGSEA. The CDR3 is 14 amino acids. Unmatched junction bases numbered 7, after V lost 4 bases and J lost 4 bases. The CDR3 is CSVALAGNLYEQYF. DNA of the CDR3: TGCAGCGTTGCACTAGCGGGAAACTTGTACGAGCAGTACTTC.

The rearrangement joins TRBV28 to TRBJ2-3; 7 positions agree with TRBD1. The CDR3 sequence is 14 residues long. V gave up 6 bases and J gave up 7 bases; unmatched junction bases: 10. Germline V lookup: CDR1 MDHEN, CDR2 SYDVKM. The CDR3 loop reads CASRPRAGGNTQYF. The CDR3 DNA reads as TGTGCCAGCAGGCCTCGGGCAGGGGGTAATACGCAGTATTTT.